Here is one TCR beta chain with its context. This clonotype was observed many times. Its cognate antigen has yet to be identified. It has no much larger one-base neighbor in the sample; base qualities were not kept. This sample was included in a study of CD8+CD57+ T cells in acquired aplastic anemia (dated by TCRdb to the late 2010s). Notes on the research overall: DNA extracted from sorted CD4+ and CD8+ cells had a mean of around 3.3 ug, with a range of about 0.19 to 30 ug. Mean read counts for healthy donor samples were 8.5 million to 10.8 million for CD4+ cells and roughly 12 million for CD8+ cells.

The paper as a whole reports these results and caveats: CD8+ Simpson's diversity did not differ significantly between patients and healthy controls (P=0.060). About 30 CD8+ CDR3 sequences were found in both patients and controls but appeared to be highly expressed in patients and within the immunodominant clones of the patients.

The CDR3 measures 15 amino acids from cysteine to phenylalanine. CDR3 DNA only is kept here, 45 bases in frame from base 1. V is pared back by 4 bases and J by 2 bases, with 15 bases lying between the germline termini. According to the germline V gene (reference sequence), CDR1 reads DFQATT and CDR2 reads SNEGSKA. Profiling of TCR beta VDJ combinations and CDR3 sequences used genomic DNA as the template. TCR repertoire sequencing was run on an Illumina HiSeq 2000. Regarding the original processing steps: Repertoire assessment relied on Simpson's diversity index, CDR3 size and DJ length profiles, and TRBV/TRBJ rearrangement plots. The most abundant DNA sequence in the deep sequencing data was taken as the immunodominant clone. CDR3 amino acid sequences were screened for sharing across subjects and were compared with published repertoires and the VDJdb database. TCRdb redid the processing of the public reads, applying fastp at Q25 and MiXCR, and retained in-frame beta chains. Every distinct CDR3 protein forms one entry, paired with its most common genes and DNA. It is TCRdb's table, rather than the study itself, that gives the V and J calls and clone size. The sample profile shows about 150,000 distinct CDR3 sequences; roughly two fifths of them were found once. The ten biggest clones cover 8% to 8.5% of the sample.

The study deep-sequenced TCR repertoires of sorted CD4+ and CD8+ blood T cells from severe aplastic anemia patients and healthy subjects. Ficoll-Paque density gradient centrifugation was used to isolate peripheral blood mononuclear cells. CD4+ and CD8+ T cells were sorted by FACS or magnetic beads before DNA extraction. Sequencing was done on a sample of sorted CD4+, CD8+, or CD8+CD57+ T cells (not recorded which) from PBMCs. This TCR derives from a human donor in good health, serving as a control. This receptor chain uses TRBV20-1 and TRBJ1-5, and the D gene may be TRBD1, 6 bases matching. The CDR3 protein: CSATQGTDGNQPQHF. The DNA sequence is given as TGCAGTGCTACACAGGGAACCGACGGCAATCAGCCCCAGCATTTT.